This T cell receptor (beta chain) was recovered during a study of regulatory T cells in long-lasting Graves disease. Whole-study context: The criterion for persistent Graves' disease was over 5 years of antithyroid drugs with positive TSH receptor antibodies. General study points: The TCR repertoire of persistent Graves' patients was less diverse than that of newly diagnosed ones. Exclusively peripheral blood, rather than thyroid tissue, was studied.

Stated time point: persistent/refractory GD, antithyroid drugs over 5 years with positive TRAb. From PBMCs, RNA was extracted and then used to make the TCR library. On this clonotype: Antigen unknown.

V was cut by 5 bases and J by 0 bases, with 11 bases left in between. From germline, CDR1 is LGHNA and CDR2 YSLEER. The CDR3 runs to 15 residues. TCR beta libraries were built with iRepertoire HTBI primers and Arm-PCR of CDR3 regions. In TCRdb, the multiplex PCR reads were re-called with MiXCR into one record per CDR3 protein. The profile shows roughly 400,000 distinct CDR3 sequences, less than 25% of them singletons. The receptor was derived from a female donor with Graves disease. V gene TRBV4-3 combines with J gene TRBJ1-5; D ambiguous. Source: peripheral blood mononuclear cells (PBMCs), taken when the disease was refractory, from a patient treated with antithyroid drugs. The CDR3 loop reads CASSTAFGSNQPQHF. As DNA, the CDR3 is TGCGCCAGCAGCACAGCTTTCGGTAGCAATCAGCCCCAGCATTTT.